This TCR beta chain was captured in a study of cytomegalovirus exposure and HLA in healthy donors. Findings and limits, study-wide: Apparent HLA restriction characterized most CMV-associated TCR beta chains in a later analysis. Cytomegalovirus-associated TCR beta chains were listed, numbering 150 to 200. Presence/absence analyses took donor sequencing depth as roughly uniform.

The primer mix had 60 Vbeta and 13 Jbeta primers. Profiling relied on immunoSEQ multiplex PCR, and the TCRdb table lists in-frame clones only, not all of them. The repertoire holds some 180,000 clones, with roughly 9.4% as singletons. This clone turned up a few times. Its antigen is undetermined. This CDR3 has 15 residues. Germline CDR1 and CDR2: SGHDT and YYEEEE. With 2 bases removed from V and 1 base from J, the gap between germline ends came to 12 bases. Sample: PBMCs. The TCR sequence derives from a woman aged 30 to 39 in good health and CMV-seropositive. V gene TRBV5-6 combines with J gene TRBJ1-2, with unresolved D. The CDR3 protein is CASSLRGGSNYGYTF. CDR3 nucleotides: TGTGCCAGCAGCTTACGGGGAGGGAGTAACTATGGCTACACCTTC.